Described below is a single T cell receptor (beta chain) sequence and its context. The V and J ends lost 5 bases and 5 bases, in that order; junction bases with no gene match: 8. Germline V gives CDR1 SGHTA, CDR2 FQGTGA. This CDR3 region has 14 residues. The protocol was immunoSEQ multiplex PCR, while the TCRdb copy is restricted to in-frame clones and leaves out a portion. Of 86,000 or so clones listed, roughly 89% are singletons. The data were obtained in a study of blood T cell repertoires in COVID-19. Sequenced sample: peripheral blood. This sequence joins TRBV7-3 and TRBJ2-7; 8 nucleotides match TRBD2. The source is a woman between 45 and 60 years old in a cohort sampled during active COVID-19. The CDR3 reads CASSTGTSTHEQYF. The DNA for the CDR3 is TGTGCCAGCAGCACCGGGACTAGTACCCACGAGCAGTACTTC.